This T cell receptor (beta chain) came from a study of CD8+CD57+ T cells in acquired aplastic anemia. Genomic DNA was employed as the template in profiling TCR beta VDJ and CDR3. TCRdb independently ran MiXCR on the reads; one entry per CDR3 protein. The sample records 180,000 or so distinct CDR3 sequences, 35% to 50% being singletons. This clonotype was counted a few times. Germline CDR1 reads SGHVS; CDR2 reads FQNEAQ. CDR3 length: 12 residues. Trimming removed 6 bases from V and 6 bases from J, with 12 bases in between. The specimen sequenced was sorted CD4+, CD8+, or CD8+CD57+ T cells (not recorded which) from PBMCs. The rearrangement joins TRBV7-8 to TRBJ2-7; D ambiguous. This receptor was obtained from a human donor in good health. The CDR3 loop is CASSLSGSEQYF. DNA for the CDR3: TGTGCCAGCAGTTTATCGGGCTCCGAGCAGTACTTC.